The present TCR beta chain was sequenced within a study of blood T cell repertoires in COVID-19. This CDR3 has 14 amino acids. Germline trimming cut 5 bases from V and 1 base from J; bases unmatched to any gene: 3. Germline V gene sequence: CDR1 MNHEY, CDR2 SVGAGI. Generated by immunoSEQ multiplex PCR, the TCRdb table keeps only in-frame clones and is missing some. The data hold about 62,000 clones, with 80% to 90% observed a single time. The gene calls are TRBV6-5 and TRBJ1-2, with 8 bases matching TRBD1. Sequenced input: peripheral blood. This clonotype was sampled from a woman aged 60-75 years with COVID-19, enrolled during active disease. Written as DNA, the CDR3 is TGTGCCAGCAGTAACAGGGGGATTAACTATGGCTACACCTTC. Protein product: CASSNRGINYGYTF.